This T cell receptor (beta chain) emerged from a study of cytomegalovirus exposure and HLA in healthy donors. Study outcomes and limitations: A prior analysis recorded that most TCR beta V segments were productive about 90% or about 30% of the time. CMV serostatus was the only recorded immune exposure for donors.

A note on this clone: The antigen is not known.

Healthy bone marrow donors supplied every sample. Researchers ran the PCR with 60 Vbeta and 13 Jbeta primers. The table came from immunoSEQ multiplex PCR; TCRdb's copy has only in-frame clones and leaves some out. The sample lists some 120,000 clones; approximately 82% were seen once. The germline gives CDR1 LNHDA, CDR2 SQIVND (reference sequence). With 7 bases clipped from V and 7 bases from J, the junction kept 6 bases outside the gene matches. This CDR3 contains 13 residues. The chain has TRBV19 and TRBJ1-5; 8 nucleotides match TRBD1. Material: PBMCs. The source is a man between 18 and 29 years old in good health and CMV-seropositive. The CDR3 DNA reads TGTGCCAGTACTCGACAGGGGCCCCAGCCCCAGCATTTT. Translated: CASTRQGPQPQHF.